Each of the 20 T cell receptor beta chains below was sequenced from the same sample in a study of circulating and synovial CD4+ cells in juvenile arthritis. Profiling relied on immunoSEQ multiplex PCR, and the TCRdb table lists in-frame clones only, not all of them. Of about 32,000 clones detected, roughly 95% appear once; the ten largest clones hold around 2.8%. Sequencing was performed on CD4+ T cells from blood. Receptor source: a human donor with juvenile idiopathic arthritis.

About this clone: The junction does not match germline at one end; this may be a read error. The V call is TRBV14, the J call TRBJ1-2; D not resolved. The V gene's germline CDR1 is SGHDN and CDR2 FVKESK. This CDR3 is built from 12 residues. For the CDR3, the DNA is TGTGCCAGCAGCCAAGGACATTTAATTCTCGGCTTC. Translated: CASSQGHLILGF.

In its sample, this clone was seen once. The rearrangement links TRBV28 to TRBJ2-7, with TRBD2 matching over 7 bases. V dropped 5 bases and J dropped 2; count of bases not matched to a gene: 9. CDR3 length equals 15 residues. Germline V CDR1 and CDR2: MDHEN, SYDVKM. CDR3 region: CASSPSGSTPYEQYF. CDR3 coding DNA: TGTGCCAGCAGTCCTAGCGGCTCAACCCCCTACGAGCAGTACTTC.

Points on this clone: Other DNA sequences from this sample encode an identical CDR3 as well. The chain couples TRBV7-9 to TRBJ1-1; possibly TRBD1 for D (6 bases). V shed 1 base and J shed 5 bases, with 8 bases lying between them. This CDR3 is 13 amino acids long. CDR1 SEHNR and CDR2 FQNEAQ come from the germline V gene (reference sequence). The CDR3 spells CASSLETGTEAFF. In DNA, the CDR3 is TGTGCCAGCAGCTTAGAAACAGGGACTGAAGCTTTCTTT.

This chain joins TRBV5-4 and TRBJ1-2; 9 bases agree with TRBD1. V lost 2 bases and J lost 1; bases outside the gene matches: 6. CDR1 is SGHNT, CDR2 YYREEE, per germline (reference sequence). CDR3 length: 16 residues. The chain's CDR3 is CASSLRTGQGNYGYTF. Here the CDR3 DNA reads TGTGCCAGCAGCTTAAGGACGGGACAGGGTAACTATGGCTACACCTTC.

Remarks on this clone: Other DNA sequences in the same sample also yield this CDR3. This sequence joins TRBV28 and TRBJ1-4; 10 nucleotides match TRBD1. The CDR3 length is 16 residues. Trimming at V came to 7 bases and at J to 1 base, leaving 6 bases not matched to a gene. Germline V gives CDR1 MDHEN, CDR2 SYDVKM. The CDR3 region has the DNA TGTGCCAGCATCCCGGGACAGGGGATAACTAATGAAAAACTGTTTTTT. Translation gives CASIPGQGITNEKLFF.

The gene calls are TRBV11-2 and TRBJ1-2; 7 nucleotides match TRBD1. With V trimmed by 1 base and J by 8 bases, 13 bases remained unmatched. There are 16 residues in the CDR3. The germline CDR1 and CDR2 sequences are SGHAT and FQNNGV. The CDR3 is CASSLASGSGGTGYTF. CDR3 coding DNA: TGTGCCAGCAGCTTAGCCTCAGGATCAGGGGGTACGGGCTACACCTTC.

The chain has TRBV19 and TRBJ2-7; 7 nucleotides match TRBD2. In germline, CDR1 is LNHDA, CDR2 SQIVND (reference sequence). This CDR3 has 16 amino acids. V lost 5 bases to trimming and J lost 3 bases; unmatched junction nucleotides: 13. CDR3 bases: TGTGCCAGTAGTCGAGCGGGACGCGGAGGACTCTACGAGCAGTACTTC. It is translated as CASSRAGRGGLYEQYF.

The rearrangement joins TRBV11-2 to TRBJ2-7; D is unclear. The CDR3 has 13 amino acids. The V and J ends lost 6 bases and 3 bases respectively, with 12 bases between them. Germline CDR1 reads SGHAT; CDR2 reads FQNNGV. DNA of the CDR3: TGTGCCAGCAGGGCCCCTTCAAGCTACGAGCAGTACTTC. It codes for CASRAPSSYEQYF.

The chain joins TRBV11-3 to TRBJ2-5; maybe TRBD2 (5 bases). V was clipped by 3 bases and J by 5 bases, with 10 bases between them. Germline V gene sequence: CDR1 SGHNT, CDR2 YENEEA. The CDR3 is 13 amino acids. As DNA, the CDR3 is TGTGCCAGCAGCTTTGAGGGCCGGGAGACCCAGTACTTC. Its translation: CASSFEGRETQYF.

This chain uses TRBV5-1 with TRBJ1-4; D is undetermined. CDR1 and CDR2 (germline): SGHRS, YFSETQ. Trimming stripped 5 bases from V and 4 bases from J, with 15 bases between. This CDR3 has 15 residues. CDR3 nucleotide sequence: TGCGCCAGCAGTCGCGGGGTGTCGGGTAATGAAAAACTGTTTTTT. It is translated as CASSRGVSGNEKLFF.

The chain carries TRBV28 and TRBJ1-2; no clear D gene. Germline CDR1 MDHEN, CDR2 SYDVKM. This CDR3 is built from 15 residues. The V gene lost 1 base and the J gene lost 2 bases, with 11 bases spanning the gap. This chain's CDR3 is CASSLLAPKNYGYTF. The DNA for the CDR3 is TGTGCCAGCAGTTTATTAGCCCCAAAAAACTATGGCTACACCTTC.

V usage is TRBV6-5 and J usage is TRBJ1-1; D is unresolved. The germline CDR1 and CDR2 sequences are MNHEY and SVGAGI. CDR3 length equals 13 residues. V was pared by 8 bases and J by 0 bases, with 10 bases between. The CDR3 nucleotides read TGTGCCAGCTGGAGCGGACTGAACACTGAAGCTTTCTTT. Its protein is CASWSGLNTEAFF.

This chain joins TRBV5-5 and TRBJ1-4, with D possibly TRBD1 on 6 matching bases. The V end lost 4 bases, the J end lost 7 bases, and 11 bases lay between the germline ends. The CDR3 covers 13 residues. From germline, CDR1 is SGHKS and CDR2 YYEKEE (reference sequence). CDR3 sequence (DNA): TGTGCCAGCAGCCGGGGGGGCGGTGAAAAACTGTTTTTT. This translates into CASSRGGGEKLFF. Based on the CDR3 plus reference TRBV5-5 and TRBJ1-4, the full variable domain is DAGVTQSPTHLIKTRGQQVTLRCSPISGHKSVSWYQQVLGQGPQFIFQYYEKEERGRGNFPDRFSARQFPNYSSELNVNALLLGDSALYLCASSRGGGEKLFFGSGTQLSVL.

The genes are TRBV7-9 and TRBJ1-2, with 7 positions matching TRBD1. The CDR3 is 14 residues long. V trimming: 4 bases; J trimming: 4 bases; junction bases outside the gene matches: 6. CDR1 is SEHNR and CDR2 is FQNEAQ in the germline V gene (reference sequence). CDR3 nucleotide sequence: TGTGCCAGCAGCTACGGACAGGCGGTCTATGGCTACACCTTC. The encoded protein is CASSYGQAVYGYTF.

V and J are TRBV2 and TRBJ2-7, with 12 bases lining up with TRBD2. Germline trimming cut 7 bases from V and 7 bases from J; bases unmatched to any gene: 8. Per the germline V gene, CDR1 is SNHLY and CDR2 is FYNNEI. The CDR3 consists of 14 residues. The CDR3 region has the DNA TGTGCCAGCACCCCTCCGGGACTAGCGGGTGAGCAGTACTTC. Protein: CASTPPGLAGEQYF.

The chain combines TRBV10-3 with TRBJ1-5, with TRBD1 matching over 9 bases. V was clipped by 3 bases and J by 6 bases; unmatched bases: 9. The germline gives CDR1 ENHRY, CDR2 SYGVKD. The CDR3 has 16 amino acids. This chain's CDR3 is CAISDLDRGITQPQHF. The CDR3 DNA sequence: TGTGCCATCAGTGACCTCGACAGGGGGATTACTCAGCCCCAGCATTTT.

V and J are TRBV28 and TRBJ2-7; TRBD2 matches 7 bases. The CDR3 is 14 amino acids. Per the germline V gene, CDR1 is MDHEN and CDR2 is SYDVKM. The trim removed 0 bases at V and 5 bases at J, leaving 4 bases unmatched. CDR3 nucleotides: TGTGCCAGCAGTTTATGGGGCGGGAGACACGAGCAGTACTTC. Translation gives CASSLWGGRHEQYF. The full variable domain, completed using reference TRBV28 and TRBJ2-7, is DVKVTQSSRYLVKRTGEKVFLECVQDMDHENMFWYRQDPGLGLRLIYFSYDVKMKEKGDIPEGYSVSREKKERFSLILESASTNQTSMYLCASSLWGGRHEQYFGPGTRLTVT.

CDR3 amino acids: CASSSGQPELAGRPYNEQFF. DNA of the CDR3: TGCGCCAGCAGCTCAGGACAACCGGAGCTAGCGGGACGACCCTACAATGAGCAGTTCTTC. V gene TRBV5-1 combines with J gene TRBJ2-1, with 9 bases that match TRBD2. Germline CDR1 reads SGHRS; CDR2 reads YFSETQ. V was clipped by 3 bases and J by 2 bases; unmatched bases: 18. This CDR3 is 20 amino acids long.

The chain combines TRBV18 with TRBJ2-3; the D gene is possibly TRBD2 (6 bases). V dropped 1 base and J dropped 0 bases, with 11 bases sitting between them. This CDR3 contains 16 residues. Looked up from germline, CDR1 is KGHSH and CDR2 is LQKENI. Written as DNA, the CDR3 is TGTGCCAGCTCACCACAGGCGGGAACTAGCACAGATACGCAGTATTTT. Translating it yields CASSPQAGTSTDTQYF.

The CDR3 sequence is CASSGQGSRTGELFF. Written as DNA, the CDR3 is TGTGCCAGCAGTGGGCAGGGATCGAGGACCGGGGAGCTGTTTTTT. The gene calls are TRBV6-1 and TRBJ2-2; D may be TRBD1 (5 bases). Germline V gene sequence: CDR1 MNHNS, CDR2 SASEGT. CDR3 length: 15 amino acids. The V gene lost 4 bases and the J gene lost 5 bases, with 14 bases spanning the gap.